This T cell receptor beta chain was identified during a study of early T cells in non-severe SARS-CoV-2 infection. Study-wide context: From unsorted whole blood, bulk RNA was sequenced, and the chains remained unpaired. Notes on the study in general: Private and CD4 specificities were missed by VDJdb matching, skewed to anti-spike CD8.

Ten or more counts support this clonotype. What it binds is not known. Each single cDNA molecule received a unique molecular identifier. TCRdb used MiXCR to reprocess the 5' RACE reads, holding one entry per CDR3 protein. Altogether fewer than 60,000 distinct CDR3 sequences are present, over 8% being singletons, with the ten largest covering 4.2%. Germline V gene sequence: CDR1 SEHNR, CDR2 FQNEAQ (reference sequence). The V end was cut by 5 bases, the J end by 9 bases, with 17 bases between. This CDR3 is 13 amino acids long. This receptor was obtained from an adult who was a healthcare worker with PCR-confirmed SARS-CoV-2 infection or an uninfected control (not recorded which). The rearrangement joins TRBV7-9 to TRBJ2-7; the D is unclear. Sequenced input: whole blood. For the CDR3, the DNA is TGTGCCAGCAGCCGAGATCCGGAGCCGGTGCAGTACTTC. Its protein product is CASSRDPEPVQYF.